Here is one T cell receptor (beta chain) with its context. Antigen unknown. The study profiled TCR beta VDJ and CDR3 using genomic DNA as template. TCRdb fed the reads into MiXCR, producing one record per CDR3 protein. This sample yields about half a million distinct CDR3 sequences, of which over 25% are seen a single time; less than 0.85% belongs to the top ten. The CDR3 consists of 13 residues. Germline V gene data show CDR1 as SQVTM and CDR2 as ANQGSEA. Trimming removed 4 bases at V and 6 bases at J, with 16 bases between. The data stem from a study of CD8+CD57+ T cells in acquired aplastic anemia. In the study overall: An average of about 3.2 ug of DNA was obtained from sorted CD4+ and CD8+ cells. General observations from the study: Roughly 27 sequences, all CD8+ CDR3, were shared between patients and controls. No significant difference in CD8+ Simpson's diversity was found between patients and controls.

CD8+CD57+ cell expansion, shown by flow cytometry, had occurred in the patients selected for sequencing. Everyone among the patients had severe acquired aplastic anemia. The TCR originated in a human donor with aplastic anemia. J is TRBJ2-7 and V is TRBV29-1; maybe TRBD2 (6 bases). Sequenced material: sorted CD4+, CD8+, or CD8+CD57+ T cells (not recorded which) from PBMCs. The CDR3 protein is CSVAASEVGEQYF. DNA for the CDR3: TGCAGCGTTGCCGCTAGCGAAGTTGGCGAGCAGTACTTC.